The 9 T cell receptor beta chains presented below share a single source sample, sequenced in a study of T cells after yellow fever vaccination. In TCRdb, the 5' RACE reads were re-called with MiXCR into one record per CDR3 protein. This sample has 180,000 or so distinct CDR3 sequences, with roughly 9.6% found just once. The sequences come from CD8+ T cells sorted from PBMCs, collected 15 days after the yellow fever booster vaccination. The receptors shown here come from a man younger than 35 who received the YFV17D yellow fever vaccine.

This clonotype was seen ten or more times. This chain connects TRBV12-5 to TRBJ2-1; D remains ambiguous. Per germline, CDR1 LGHNT and CDR2 FRNRAP. This CDR3 comprises 12 residues. The V and J ends lost 4 bases and 8 bases respectively, with 9 bases between them. CDR3 DNA: TGTGCTAGTGGTTCCATCGATCATGAGCAGTTCTTC. Protein: CASGSIDHEQFF.

There are a few counts of this clonotype. The genes are TRBV6-1 and TRBJ1-2; D is unresolved. The CDR3 is 14 residues long. Germline V CDR1 and CDR2: MNHNS, SASEGT. V was trimmed by 0 bases and J by 2 bases, leaving 7 bases between them. CDR3 nucleotides: TGTGCCAGCAGTGAAGCGCGGGTGAACTATGGCTACACCTTC. It translates to CASSEARVNYGYTF.

The CDR3 DNA sequence: TGTGCCAGCAGTGACACGGGACAGGGGCTTCAGCCCCAGCATTTT. It specifies CASSDTGQGLQPQHF. The chain couples TRBV2 to TRBJ1-5, with 10 bases that match TRBD1. This CDR3 has 15 amino acids. With 3 bases clipped from V and 6 bases from J, the junction kept 5 bases outside the gene matches. The V gene's germline CDR1 is SNHLY and CDR2 FYNNEI.

In its sample, this clonotype was seen many times. V usage is TRBV6-6 and J usage is TRBJ2-7; 8 bases map to TRBD1. J gave up 4 bases and V 5 bases, and 4 bases lay outside the gene matches. The germline gives CDR1 MNHNY, CDR2 SVGAGI (reference sequence). This CDR3 region has 13 residues. The CDR3 reads CASSLRGPYEQYF. The DNA of the CDR3 is TGTGCCAGCAGTCTCAGGGGGCCTTACGAGCAGTACTTC.

V and J are TRBV13 and TRBJ2-5; 7 positions agree with TRBD2. The trim removed 5 bases at V and 4 bases at J, leaving 7 bases unmatched. The V gene's germline CDR1 is PRHDT and CDR2 FYEKMQ (reference sequence). The CDR3 extends over 14 amino acids. CDR3 nucleotide sequence: TGTGCCAGCAGCCTATGGACTAGTGTAGAGACCCAGTACTTC. It encodes CASSLWTSVETQYF.

The CDR3 nucleotides read TGTGCCAGCAGCACCCAGGACACCGGGGAGCTGTTTTTT. Translating gives CASSTQDTGELFF. The genes are TRBV7-3 and TRBJ2-2; D is ambiguous. Per the germline V gene, CDR1 is SGHTA and CDR2 is FQGTGA. CDR3 length equals 13 residues. V was pared by 5 bases and J by 3 bases, with 7 bases between.

The rearrangement uses TRBV25-1 and TRBJ2-2; D gene ambiguous. Germline V CDR1 and CDR2: MGHDK, SYGVNS. V was shortened by 3 bases and J by 6 bases, with 8 bases between the two germline ends. This CDR3 spans 13 amino acids. Here the CDR3 DNA reads TGTGCCAGCAGTGAGTCCTTTCCCGGGGAGCTGTTTTTT. Translated: CASSESFPGELFF.

V and J are TRBV9 and TRBJ1-2, with D uncertain. Trimming removed 3 bases from V and 0 bases from J, with 15 bases in between. Germline CDR1 reads SGDLS; CDR2 reads YYNGEE. The length of the CDR3 is 16 residues. CDR3 sequence reads: CASSAPVDRANYGYTF. CDR3 DNA: TGTGCCAGCAGCGCTCCCGTCGACCGAGCTAACTATGGCTACACCTTC.

As DNA, the CDR3 is TGTGCCAGTAGTTTTTTGATAGAGGCAGATCGAGCCAAAAACATTCAGTACTTC. Residues: CASSFLIEADRAKNIQYF. This chain connects TRBV19 to TRBJ2-4, with unresolved D. The CDR3 loop spans 18 amino acids. V lost 5 bases, J lost 0 bases, and 20 bases lay in between. Germline lookup yields CDR1 LNHDA and CDR2 SQIVND (reference sequence).